This TCR beta chain was sequenced during a study of blood T cell repertoires in COVID-19. The CDR3 runs to 14 residues. CDR1 and CDR2 from the germline V gene are MGHDK and SYGVNS. The junction had 3 bases not matched to a gene; V was cut back by 4 bases and J by 6 bases. Profiling relied on immunoSEQ multiplex PCR, and the TCRdb table lists in-frame clones only, not all of them. The profile covers 200,000 to 250,000 clones, with approximately 82% appearing a single time and 3.6% taken by the ten largest. Specimen: peripheral blood. The source of this sequence is a woman aged 80 or older with acute or convalescent COVID-19. The chain carries TRBV25-1 and TRBJ2-3; 11 bases map to TRBD1. The CDR3 spells CASSVGQGADTQYF. CDR3 DNA sequence: TGTGCCAGCAGTGTCGGACAGGGGGCGGATACGCAGTATTTT.